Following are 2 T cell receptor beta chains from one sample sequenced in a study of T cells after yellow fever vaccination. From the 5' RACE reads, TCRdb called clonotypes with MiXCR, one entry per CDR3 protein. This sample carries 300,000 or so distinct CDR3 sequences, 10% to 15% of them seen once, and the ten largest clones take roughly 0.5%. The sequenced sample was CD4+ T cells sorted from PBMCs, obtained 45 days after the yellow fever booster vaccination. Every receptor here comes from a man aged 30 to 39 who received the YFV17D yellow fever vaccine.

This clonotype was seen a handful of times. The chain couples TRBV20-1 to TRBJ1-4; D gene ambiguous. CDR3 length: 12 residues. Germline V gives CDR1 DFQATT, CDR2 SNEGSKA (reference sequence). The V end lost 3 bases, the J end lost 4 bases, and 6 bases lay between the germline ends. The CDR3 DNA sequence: TGCAGTGCTAGTGAGTTTAATGAAAAACTGTTTTTT. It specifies CSASEFNEKLFF.

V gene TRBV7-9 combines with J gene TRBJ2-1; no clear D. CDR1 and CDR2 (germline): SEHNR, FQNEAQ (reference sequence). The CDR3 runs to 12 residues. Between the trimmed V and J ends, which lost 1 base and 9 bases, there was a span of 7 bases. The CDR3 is CASSLGVFEQFF. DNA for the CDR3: TGTGCCAGCAGCTTAGGGGTGTTTGAGCAGTTCTTC.